The 5 T cell receptor beta chains below were found in one sample sequenced in a study of cytotoxic CD8 clonotypes in ibrutinib-treated CLL. The data were produced by immunoSEQ multiplex PCR, yet TCRdb's version contains in-frame clones alone and is incomplete. The profile shows fewer than 200,000 clones, approximately 80% of them singletons. This sample comprised PBMCs, obtained after 24 months of ibrutinib treatment. All receptors come from a human donor with chronic lymphocytic leukemia.

CDR3 loop: CASSFDRSTGNTIYF. Here the CDR3 DNA reads TGTGCCAGCAGCTTCGACCGTTCTACTGGAAACACCATATATTTT. The chain employs TRBV5-5 and TRBJ1-3; D unresolved. CDR3 length: 15 residues. Germline assignment: CDR1 SGHKS and CDR2 YYEKEE (reference sequence). V lost 2 bases to trimming and J lost 2 bases, with 11 bases between them. The full variable domain, rest sourced from reference TRBV5-5 and TRBJ1-3, is DAGVTQSPTHLIKTRGQQVTLRCSPISGHKSVSWYQQVLGQGPQFIFQYYEKEERGRGNFPDRFSARQFPNYSSELNVNALLLGDSALYLCASSFDRSTGNTIYFGEGSWLTVV.

The V call is TRBV6-1, the J call TRBJ2-1, with D maybe TRBD1 (6 bases). CDR1 is MNHNS and CDR2 is SASEGT in the germline V gene. The germline V and J ends were trimmed by 3 bases and 5 bases, with 14 bases remaining between them. This CDR3 is built from 15 residues. The CDR3: CASSEGPGAHNEQFF. CDR3 nucleotides: TGTGCCAGCAGTGAGGGGCCAGGGGCTCACAATGAGCAGTTCTTC.

V gene TRBV5-4 combines with J gene TRBJ2-7; 9 nucleotides line up with TRBD2. CDR3 length: 14 residues. The germline V gene encodes CDR1 SGHNT and CDR2 YYREEE (reference sequence). Unmatched junction bases numbered 2, after V lost 2 bases and J lost 2 bases. CDR3 region: CASSLGTSPYEQYF. DNA of the CDR3: TGTGCCAGCAGCTTAGGGACTAGCCCCTACGAGCAGTACTTC.

V usage is TRBV5-1 and J usage is TRBJ2-2; the match to TRBD2 covers 8 bases. CDR3 size: 17 residues. Germline V CDR1 and CDR2: SGHRS, YFSETQ. V lost 3 bases to trimming and J lost 1 base; unmatched junction nucleotides: 8. The CDR3 protein is CASSSHLSGVNTGELFF. Here the CDR3 DNA reads TGCGCCAGCAGCTCTCATCTTAGCGGGGTGAACACCGGGGAGCTGTTTTTT.

The rearrangement links TRBV28 to TRBJ2-7; D is perhaps TRBD2 (5 bases). The CDR3 is made up of 15 amino acids. V lost 8 bases and J 7 bases, leaving 24 bases between the germline ends. Germline CDR1 and CDR2: MDHEN and SYDVKM. CDR3 region: CASGRERGSPGEQYF. CDR3 coding DNA: TGTGCCAGCGGGAGAGAGAGAGGCTCTCCGGGGGAGCAGTACTTC. The entire variable domain, with the rest obtained from reference TRBV28 and TRBJ2-7, is as follows: DVKVTQSSRYLVKRTGEKVFLECVQDMDHENMFWYRQDPGLGLRLIYFSYDVKMKEKGDIPEGYSVSREKKERFSLILESASTNQTSMYLCASGRERGSPGEQYFGPGTRLTVT.